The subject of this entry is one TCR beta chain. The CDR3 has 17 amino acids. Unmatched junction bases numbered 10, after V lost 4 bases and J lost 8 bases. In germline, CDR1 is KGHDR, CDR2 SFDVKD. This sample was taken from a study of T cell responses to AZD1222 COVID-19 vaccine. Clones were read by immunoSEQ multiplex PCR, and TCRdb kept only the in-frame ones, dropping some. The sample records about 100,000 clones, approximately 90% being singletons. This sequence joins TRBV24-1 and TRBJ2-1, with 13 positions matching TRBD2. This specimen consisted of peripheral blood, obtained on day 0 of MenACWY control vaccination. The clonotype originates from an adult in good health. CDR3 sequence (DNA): TGTGCCACCAGTGACCAGCCTACTAGCGGGGGGGCCGATGAGCAGTTCTTC. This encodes CATSDQPTSGGADEQFF.